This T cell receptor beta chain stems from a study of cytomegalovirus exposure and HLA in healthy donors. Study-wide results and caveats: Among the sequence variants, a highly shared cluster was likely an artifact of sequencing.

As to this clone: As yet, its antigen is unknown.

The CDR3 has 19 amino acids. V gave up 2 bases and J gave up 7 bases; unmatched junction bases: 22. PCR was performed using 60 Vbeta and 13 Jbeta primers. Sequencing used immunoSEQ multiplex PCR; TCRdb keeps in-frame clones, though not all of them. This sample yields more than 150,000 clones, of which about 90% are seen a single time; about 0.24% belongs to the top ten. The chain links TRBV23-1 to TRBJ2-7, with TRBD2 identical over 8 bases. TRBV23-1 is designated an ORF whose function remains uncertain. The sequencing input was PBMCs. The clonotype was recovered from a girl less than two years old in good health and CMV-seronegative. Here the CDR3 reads CASSQETTGKGLESEEQYF. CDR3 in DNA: TGCGCCAGCAGTCAAGAAACCACAGGAAAGGGACTAGAAAGTGAAGAGCAGTACTTC.